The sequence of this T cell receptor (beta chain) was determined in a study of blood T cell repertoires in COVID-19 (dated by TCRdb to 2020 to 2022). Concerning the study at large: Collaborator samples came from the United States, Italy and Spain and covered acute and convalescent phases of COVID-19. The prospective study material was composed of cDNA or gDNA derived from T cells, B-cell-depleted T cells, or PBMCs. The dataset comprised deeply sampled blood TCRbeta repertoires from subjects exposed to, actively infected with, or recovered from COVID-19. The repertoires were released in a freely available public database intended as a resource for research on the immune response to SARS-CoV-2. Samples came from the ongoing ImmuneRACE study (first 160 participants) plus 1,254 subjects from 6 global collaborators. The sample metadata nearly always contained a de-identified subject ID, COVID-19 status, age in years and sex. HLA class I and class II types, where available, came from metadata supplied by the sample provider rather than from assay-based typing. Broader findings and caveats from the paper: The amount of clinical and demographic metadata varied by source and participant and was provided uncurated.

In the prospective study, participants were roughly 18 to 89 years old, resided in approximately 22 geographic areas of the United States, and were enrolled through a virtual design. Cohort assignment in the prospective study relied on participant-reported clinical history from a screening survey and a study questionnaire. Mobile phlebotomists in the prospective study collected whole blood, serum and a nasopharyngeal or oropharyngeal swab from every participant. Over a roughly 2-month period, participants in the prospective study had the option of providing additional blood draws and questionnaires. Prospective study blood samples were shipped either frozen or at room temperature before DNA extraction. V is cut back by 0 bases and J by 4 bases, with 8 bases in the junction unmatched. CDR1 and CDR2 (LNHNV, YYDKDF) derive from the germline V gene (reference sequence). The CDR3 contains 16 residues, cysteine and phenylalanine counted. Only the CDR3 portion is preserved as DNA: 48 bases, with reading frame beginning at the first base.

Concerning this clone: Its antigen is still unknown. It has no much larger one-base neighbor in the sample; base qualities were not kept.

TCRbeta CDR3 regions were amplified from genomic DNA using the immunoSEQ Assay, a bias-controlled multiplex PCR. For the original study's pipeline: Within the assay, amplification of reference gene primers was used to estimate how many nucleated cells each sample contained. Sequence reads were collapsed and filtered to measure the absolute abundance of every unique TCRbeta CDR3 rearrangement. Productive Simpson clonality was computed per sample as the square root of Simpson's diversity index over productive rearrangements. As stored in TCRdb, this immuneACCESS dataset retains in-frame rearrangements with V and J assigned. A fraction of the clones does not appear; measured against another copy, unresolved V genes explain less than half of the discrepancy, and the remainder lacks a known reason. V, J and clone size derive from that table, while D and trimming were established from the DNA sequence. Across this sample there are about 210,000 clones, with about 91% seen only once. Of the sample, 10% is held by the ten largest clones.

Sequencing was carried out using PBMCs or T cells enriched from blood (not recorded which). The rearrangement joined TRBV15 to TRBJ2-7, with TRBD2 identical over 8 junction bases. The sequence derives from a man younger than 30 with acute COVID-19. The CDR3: CATSRDLLAATYEQYF. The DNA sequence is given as TGTGCCACCAGCAGAGATCTACTAGCGGCCACGTACGAGCAGTACTTC.